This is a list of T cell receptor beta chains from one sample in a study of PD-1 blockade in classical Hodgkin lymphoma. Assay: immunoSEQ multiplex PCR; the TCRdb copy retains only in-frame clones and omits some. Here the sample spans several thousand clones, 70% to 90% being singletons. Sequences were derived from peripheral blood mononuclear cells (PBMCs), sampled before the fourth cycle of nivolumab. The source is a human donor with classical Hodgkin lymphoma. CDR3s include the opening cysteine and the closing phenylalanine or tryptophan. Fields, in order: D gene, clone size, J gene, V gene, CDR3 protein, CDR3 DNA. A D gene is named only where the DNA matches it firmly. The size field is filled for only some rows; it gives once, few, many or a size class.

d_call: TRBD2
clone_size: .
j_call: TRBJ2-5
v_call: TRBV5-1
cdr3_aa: CASSSLAGGVETQYF
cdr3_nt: TGCGCCAGCAGCTCCCTAGCGGGAGGGGTAGAGACCCAGTACTTC

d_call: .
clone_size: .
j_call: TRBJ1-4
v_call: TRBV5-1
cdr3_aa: CASSLDLDRPEKLFF
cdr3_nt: TGCGCCAGTAGCTTGGATCTGGACAGACCTGAAAAACTGTTTTTT

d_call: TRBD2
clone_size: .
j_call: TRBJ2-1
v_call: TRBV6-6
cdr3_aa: CASSYSGGTNYNEQFF
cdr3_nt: TGTGCCAGCAGTTACTCGGGGGGGACTAACTACAATGAGCAGTTCTTC

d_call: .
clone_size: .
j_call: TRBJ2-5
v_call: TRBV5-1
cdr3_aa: CASSPIGWTEQETQYF
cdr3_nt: TGCGCCAGCAGCCCGATTGGATGGACAGAGCAAGAGACCCAGTACTTC

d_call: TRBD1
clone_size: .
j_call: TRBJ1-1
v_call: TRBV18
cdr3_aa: CASSPFLGQGAQDAFF
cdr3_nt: TGTGCCAGCTCACCTTTTTTGGGACAGGGGGCGCAGGATGCTTTCTTT

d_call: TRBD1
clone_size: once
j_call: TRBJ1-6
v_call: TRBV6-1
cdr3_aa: CASSPVWDRVSPLHF
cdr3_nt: TGTGCCAGCAGTCCCGTGTGGGACAGGGTGTCACCCCTCCACTTT

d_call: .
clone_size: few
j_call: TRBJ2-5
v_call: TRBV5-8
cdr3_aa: CASSITGSSYQETQYF
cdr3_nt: TGTGCCAGCAGCATTACAGGGTCTTCGTACCAAGAGACCCAGTACTTC

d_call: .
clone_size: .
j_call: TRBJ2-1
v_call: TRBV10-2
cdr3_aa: CASSESGAQFF
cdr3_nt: TGCGCCAGCAGTGAGTCTGGGGCGCAGTTCTTC

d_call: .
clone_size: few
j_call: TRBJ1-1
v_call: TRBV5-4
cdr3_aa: CASSYDRKREAFF
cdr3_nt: TGTGCCAGCAGCTACGACCGAAAGAGAGAAGCTTTCTTT

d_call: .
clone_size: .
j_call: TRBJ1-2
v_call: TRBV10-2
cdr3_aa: CASSDSTLYGYTF
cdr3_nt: TGCGCCAGCAGTGACAGCACCCTCTATGGCTACACCTTC

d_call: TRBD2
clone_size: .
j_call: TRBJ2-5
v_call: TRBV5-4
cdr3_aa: CASSWEAGFEETQYF
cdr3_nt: TGTGCCAGCAGCTGGGAAGCGGGGTTCGAAGAGACCCAGTACTTC

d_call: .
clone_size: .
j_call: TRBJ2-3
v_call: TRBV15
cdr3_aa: CATSRETTIVTDTQYF
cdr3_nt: TGTGCCACCAGCAGAGAGACTACCATAGTCACAGATACGCAGTATTTT

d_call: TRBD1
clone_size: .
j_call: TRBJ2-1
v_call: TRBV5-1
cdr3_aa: CASSLSRDRGLGEQFF
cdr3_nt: TGCGCCAGCAGCTTGTCCCGGGACAGGGGGCTTGGTGAGCAGTTCTTC

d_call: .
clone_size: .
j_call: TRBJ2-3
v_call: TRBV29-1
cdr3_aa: CSVQQQITTDTQYF
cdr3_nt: TGCAGCGTCCAACAACAGATTACCACAGATACGCAGTATTTT

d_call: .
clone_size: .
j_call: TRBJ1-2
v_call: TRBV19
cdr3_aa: CASSIGQGLSGYTF
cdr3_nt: TGTGCCAGTAGTATCGGGCAGGGGCTAAGTGGCTACACCTTC

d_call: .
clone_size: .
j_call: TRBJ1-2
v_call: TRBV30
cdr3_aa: CAWSVRGGYTF
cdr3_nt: TGTGCCTGGAGTGTACGAGGTGGCTACACCTTC

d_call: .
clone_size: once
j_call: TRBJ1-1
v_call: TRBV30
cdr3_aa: CAWTFGPRGFF
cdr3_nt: TGTGCCTGGACCTTCGGACCCAGAGGGTTCTTT

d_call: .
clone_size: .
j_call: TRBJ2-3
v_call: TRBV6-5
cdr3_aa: CASSFQGGTHTDTQYF
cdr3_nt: TGTGCCAGCAGTTTCCAGGGGGGGACTCACACAGATACGCAGTATTTT

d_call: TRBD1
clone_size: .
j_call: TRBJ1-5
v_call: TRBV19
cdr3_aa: CASSIGTGLFAGPQHF
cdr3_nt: TGTGCCAGTAGTATTGGGACAGGGCTGTTTGCGGGGCCCCAGCATTTT

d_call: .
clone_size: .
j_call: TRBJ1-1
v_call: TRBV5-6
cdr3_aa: CASSFRENLRVKEAFF
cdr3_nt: TGTGCCAGCAGCTTTCGTGAAAACTTACGAGTTAAGGAAGCTTTCTTT

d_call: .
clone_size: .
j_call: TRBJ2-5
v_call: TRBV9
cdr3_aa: CASSAGPTGTETQYF
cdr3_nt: TGTGCCAGCAGTGCCGGACCTACCGGGACGGAGACCCAGTACTTC

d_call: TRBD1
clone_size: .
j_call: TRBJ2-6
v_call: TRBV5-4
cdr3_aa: CASSGRTGSISGANVLTF
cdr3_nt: TGTGCCAGCAGCGGGAGGACAGGGTCTATTTCTGGGGCCAACGTCCTGACTTTC

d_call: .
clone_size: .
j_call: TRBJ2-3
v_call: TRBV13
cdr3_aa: CASSSQGMADTQYF
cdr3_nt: TGTGCCAGCAGCAGCCAGGGGATGGCGGATACGCAGTATTTT

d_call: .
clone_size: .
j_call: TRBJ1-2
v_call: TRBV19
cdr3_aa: CASTYLDYGYTF
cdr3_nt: TGTGCCAGTACCTACCTTGACTATGGCTACACCTTC

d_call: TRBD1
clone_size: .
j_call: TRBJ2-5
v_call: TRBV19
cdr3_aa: CASSLGQGRETQYF
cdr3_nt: TGTGCCAGTAGTCTTGGACAGGGGAGAGAGACCCAGTACTTC

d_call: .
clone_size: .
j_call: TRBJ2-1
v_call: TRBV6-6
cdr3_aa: CASSSGTPWDNEQFF
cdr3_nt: TGTGCCAGCAGTTCAGGGACCCCTTGGGACAATGAGCAGTTCTTC

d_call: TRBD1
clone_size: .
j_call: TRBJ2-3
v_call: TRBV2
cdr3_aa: CASRSIIGQGGDTDTQYF
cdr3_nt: TGTGCCAGCAGAAGCATCATCGGACAGGGCGGCGACACAGATACGCAGTATTTT

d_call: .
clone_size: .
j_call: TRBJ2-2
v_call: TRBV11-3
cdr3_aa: CASSLGANTGELFF
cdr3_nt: TGTGCCAGCAGCTTAGGGGCGAACACCGGGGAGCTGTTTTTT

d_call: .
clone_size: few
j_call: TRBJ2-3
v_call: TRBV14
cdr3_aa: CASSQGSRVLF
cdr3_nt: TGTGCCAGCAGCCAAGGGAGTAGGGTCCTTTTT

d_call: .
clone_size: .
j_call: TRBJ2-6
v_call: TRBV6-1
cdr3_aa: CASSHFSGANVLTF
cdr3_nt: TGTGCCAGCAGCCATTTCTCTGGGGCCAACGTCCTGACTTTC

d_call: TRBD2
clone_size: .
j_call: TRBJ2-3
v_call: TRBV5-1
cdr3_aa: CASSSQGLAGPDTQYF
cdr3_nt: TGCGCCAGCAGCTCCCAAGGACTAGCGGGCCCAGATACGCAGTATTTT

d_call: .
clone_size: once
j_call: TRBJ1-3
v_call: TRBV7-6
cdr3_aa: CASSFQLGGSGNTIYF
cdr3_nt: TGTGCCAGCAGCTTTCAGTTGGGGGGGAGTGGAAACACCATATATTTT

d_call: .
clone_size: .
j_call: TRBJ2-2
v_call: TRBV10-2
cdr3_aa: CASTSGGPGELFF
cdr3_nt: TGCGCCAGCACCTCAGGAGGGCCCGGGGAGCTGTTTTTT

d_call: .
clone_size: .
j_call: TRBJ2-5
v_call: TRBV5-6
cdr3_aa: CASQGTGGQETQYF
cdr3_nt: TGTGCCAGCCAGGGCACCGGTGGCCAAGAGACCCAGTACTTC

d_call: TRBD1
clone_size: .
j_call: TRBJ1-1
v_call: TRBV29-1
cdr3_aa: CSAGTGPTEAFF
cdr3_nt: TGCAGCGCAGGGACAGGGCCCACTGAAGCTTTCTTT

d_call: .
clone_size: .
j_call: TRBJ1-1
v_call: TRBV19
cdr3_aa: CASSDTGYTEAFF
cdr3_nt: TGTGCCAGTAGTGACACAGGGTACACTGAAGCTTTCTTT

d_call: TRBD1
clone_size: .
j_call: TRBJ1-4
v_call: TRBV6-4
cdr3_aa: CASSEEGASEKLFF
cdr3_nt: TGTGCCAGCAGTGAAGAGGGGGCGAGTGAAAAACTGTTTTTT

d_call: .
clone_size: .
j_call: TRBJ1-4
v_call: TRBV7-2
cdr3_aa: CASSLDTGRQEKLFF
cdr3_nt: TGTGCCAGCAGCTTAGATACGGGTCGCCAAGAAAAACTGTTTTTT

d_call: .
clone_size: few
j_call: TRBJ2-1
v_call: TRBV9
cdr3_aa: CASSLQFF
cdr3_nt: TGTGCCAGCAGCCTGCAGTTCTTC

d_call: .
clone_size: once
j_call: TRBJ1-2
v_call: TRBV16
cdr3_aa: CASSQSSGYGYTF
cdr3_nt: TGTGCCAGCAGCCAATCGAGCGGCTATGGCTACACCTTC

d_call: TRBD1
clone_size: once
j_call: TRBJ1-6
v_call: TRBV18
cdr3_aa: CASSPTGGDSPLHF
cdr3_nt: TGTGCCAGCTCACCGACAGGGGGAGACTCACCCCTCCACTTT

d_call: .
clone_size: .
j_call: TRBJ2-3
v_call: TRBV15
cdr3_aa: CATSNLRGTDTQYF
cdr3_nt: TGTGCCACCAGCAACCTAAGGGGCACAGATACGCAGTATTTT

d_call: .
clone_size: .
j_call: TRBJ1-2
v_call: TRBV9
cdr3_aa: CASSHNDVNDYGYTF
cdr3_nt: TGTGCCAGCAGCCACAACGACGTCAACGACTATGGCTACACCTTC

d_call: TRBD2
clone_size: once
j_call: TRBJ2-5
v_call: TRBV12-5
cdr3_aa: CASGGVSGSPGETQYF
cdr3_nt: TGTGCTAGTGGGGGGGTCAGCGGGAGTCCAGGAGAGACCCAGTACTTC

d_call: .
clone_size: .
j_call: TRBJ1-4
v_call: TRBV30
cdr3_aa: CAWRTQGPPNEKLFF
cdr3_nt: TGTGCCTGGAGGACCCAGGGCCCCCCCAATGAAAAACTGTTTTTT

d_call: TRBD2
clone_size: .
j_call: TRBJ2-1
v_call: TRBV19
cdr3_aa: CASTVSGSGREAQFF
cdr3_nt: TGTGCCAGTACGGTCTCGGGTAGCGGGAGGGAGGCGCAGTTCTTC

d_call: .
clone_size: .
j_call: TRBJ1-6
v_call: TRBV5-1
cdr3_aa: CASSWEGDSPLHF
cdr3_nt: TGCGCCAGCAGCTGGGAGGGAGATTCACCCCTCCACTTT

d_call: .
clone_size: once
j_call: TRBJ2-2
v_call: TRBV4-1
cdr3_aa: CASSQRPGLPEKLFF
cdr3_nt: TGCGCCAGCAGCCAACGGCCGGGACTCCCAGAGAAGCTGTTTTTT

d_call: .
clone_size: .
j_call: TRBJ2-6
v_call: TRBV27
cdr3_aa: CASSFTSEANVLTF
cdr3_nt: TGTGCCAGCAGTTTTACCTCCGAGGCCAACGTCCTGACTTTC

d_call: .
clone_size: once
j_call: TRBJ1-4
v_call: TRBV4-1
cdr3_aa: CASSQGVSPNEKLFF
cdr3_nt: TGCGCCAGCAGCCAAGGAGTAAGCCCTAATGAAAAACTGTTTTTT

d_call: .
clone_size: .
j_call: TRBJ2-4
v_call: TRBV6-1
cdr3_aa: CASNSKSGGQNIQYF
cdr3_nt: TGTGCCAGCAACTCCAAATCGGGCGGTCAAAACATTCAGTACTTC

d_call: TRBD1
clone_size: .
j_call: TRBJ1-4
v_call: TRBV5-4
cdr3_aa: CASSLDRGAGKLFF
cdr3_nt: TGTGCCAGCAGCTTAGACAGGGGAGCGGGGAAACTGTTTTTT

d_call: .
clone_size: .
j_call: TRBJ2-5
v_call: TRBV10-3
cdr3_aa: CAISEAGSQETQYF
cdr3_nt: TGTGCCATCAGTGAGGCGGGCAGCCAAGAGACCCAGTACTTC